This record covers a single TCR beta chain. Its antigen is undetermined. Method: immunoSEQ multiplex PCR; TCRdb's copy keeps in-frame clones and lacks some. The table has about 94,000 clones, roughly 88% seen once. J was trimmed by 6 bases and V by 6 bases; bases with no gene match: 11. This CDR3 is 15 amino acids long. The germline V gene encodes CDR1 LNHDA and CDR2 SQIVND (reference sequence). During the collection period, no donor immune events like infections were recorded. The data stem from a study of identifying expanded T cells in peripheral blood. Study-level findings and limits: About 1.2 clones differed between technical replicates, versus roughly 16 and 20 over time. Roughly two-week clone count variance significantly increased as total template count grew.

Sequenced input: blood. This clonotype was obtained from a person aged 18 to 75 in good health. This rearrangement joins TRBV19 to TRBJ1-2; 9 bases line up with TRBD1. This CDR3 reads CASRPQGATANGYTF. The CDR3 DNA reads as TGTGCCAGTAGGCCACAGGGGGCGACGGCCAATGGCTACACCTTC.